A single sample gave rise to the 26 T cell receptor beta chains below, sequenced in a study of blood T cell repertoires in COVID-19. Assay used: immunoSEQ multiplex PCR; TCRdb lists only in-frame clones, some missing. This table holds approximately 320,000 clones, over 85% found once. Sequencing was carried out using PBMCs or T cells enriched from blood (not recorded which). Source of these receptors: a man in his sixties who had recovered from COVID-19.

The chain employs TRBV6-2 or TRBV6-3 and TRBJ1-5, with 7 bases that match TRBD1. The CDR3 loop spans 16 amino acids. Germline loops: CDR1 MNHEY, CDR2 SVGEGT. The V gene end was trimmed by 0 bases and the J gene end by 5 bases; junction bases not matched to a gene: 7. The CDR3 region has the DNA TGTGCCAGCAGTTACTCGATAGGGACAGCCTATCAGCCCCAGCATTTT. This sequence encodes CASSYSIGTAYQPQHF.

This sequence joins TRBV11-3 and TRBJ1-1, with D uncertain. The CDR3 has 14 amino acids. Trimming left V 3 bases short and J 4 bases short, with 12 bases between. Germline values: CDR1 SGHNT, CDR2 YENEEA. The CDR3 protein is CASSFGGISTEAFF. The CDR3 bases are TGTGCCAGCAGCTTCGGAGGGATAAGCACTGAAGCTTTCTTT.

The genes are TRBV7-8 and TRBJ2-6; a weak D match, TRBD2 (7 bases). CDR1 is SGHVS and CDR2 is FQNEAQ in the germline V gene. Between the trimmed V and J ends, which lost 7 bases and 3 bases, there was a span of 22 bases. The CDR3 is 18 amino acids. The CDR3 DNA is TGTGCCAGCAACGTAGGAGTACGGGGGGCGCTTGGGGCCAACGTCCTGACTTTC. This sequence encodes CASNVGVRGALGANVLTF.

The chain employs TRBV29-1 and TRBJ1-3; D is unresolved. Trimming took off 5 bases at V and 0 bases at J, with 8 bases between the two ends. Germline CDR1 and CDR2: SQVTM and ANQGSEA. The CDR3 consists of 13 residues. CDR3 amino acids: CSVQASSGNTIYF. CDR3 bases: TGCAGCGTTCAGGCGAGCTCTGGAAACACCATATATTTT.

The sample holds one count of this clone. The genes are TRBV2 and TRBJ1-5; D is possibly TRBD1 (6 bases). CDR1 and CDR2 (germline): SNHLY, FYNNEI. Between the trimmed V and J ends, which lost 6 bases and 0 bases, there was a span of 12 bases. The CDR3 consists of 15 residues. The CDR3 sequence: CASRWTEFSNQPQHF. In DNA form, the CDR3 reads TGTGCCAGCAGGTGGACAGAATTTAGCAATCAGCCCCAGCATTTT.

The gene calls are TRBV11-2 and TRBJ2-1; 14 positions match TRBD2. The junction had 1 base not matched to a gene; V was cut back by 3 bases and J by 6 bases. Germline V gene sequence: CDR1 SGHAT, CDR2 FQNNGV. This CDR3 is built from 15 residues. The CDR3 DNA reads TGTGCCAGCAGCTTGACTAGCGGGGGGGGCAATGAGCAGTTCTTC. Translating gives CASSLTSGGGNEQFF.

The rearrangement links TRBV4-3 to TRBJ1-1, with no clear D. The germline gives CDR1 LGHNA, CDR2 YSLEER. The V end was cut by 0 bases, the J end by 5 bases, with 16 bases between. CDR3 size: 16 residues. DNA for the CDR3: TGCGCCAGCAGCCAAGATACCCCCACCACGGGAACTGAAGCTTTCTTT. It specifies CASSQDTPTTGTEAFF.

V usage is TRBV11-3 and J usage is TRBJ2-1; 12 bases align to TRBD2. The germline gives CDR1 SGHNT, CDR2 YENEEA. This CDR3 contains 19 residues. Trimming took 1 base from V and 6 from J; bases not matched to a gene: 13. Written as DNA, the CDR3 is TGTGCCAGCAGCTTAGTCCGGACTAGCGGGATAACAAAGGGCAATGAGCAGTTCTTC. Translated, it gives CASSLVRTSGITKGNEQFF.

The rearrangement joins TRBV4-1 to TRBJ2-5; possible D gene TRBD1, 6 bases. V was clipped by 0 bases and J by 4 bases, with 15 bases between them. Germline V gene lookup returns CDR1 MGHRA and CDR2 YSYEKL. The CDR3 covers 16 residues. CDR3 in amino acids: CASSQEDRLGGETQYF. CDR3 bases: TGCGCCAGCAGCCAAGAAGACAGGTTAGGAGGAGAGACCCAGTACTTC.

The chain is built from TRBV5-1 and TRBJ1-1; 8 bases are shared with TRBD1. Germline CDR1 reads SGHRS; CDR2 reads YFSETQ. This CDR3 region has 14 residues. Trimming took 3 bases from V and 6 from J; bases not matched to a gene: 7. Here the CDR3 DNA reads TGCGCCAGCAGCTCCTGGACAGGGAAGCCTGAAGCTTTCTTT. Translating gives CASSSWTGKPEAFF.

The rearrangement uses TRBV4-2 and TRBJ2-5; 13 nucleotides match TRBD2. Per germline, CDR1 LGHNA and CDR2 YNFKEQ. Trimming at V came to 1 base and at J to 7 bases, leaving 3 bases not matched to a gene. The CDR3 loop spans 15 amino acids. Written as DNA, the CDR3 is TGTGCCAGCAGCCAAGGGACTAGCGGGGGAGGGACCCAGTACTTC. Amino acid sequence: CASSQGTSGGGTQYF.

This chain uses TRBV5-1 with TRBJ2-7; maybe TRBD1 (6 bases). The V end lost 0 bases, the J end lost 2 bases, and 12 bases lay between the germline ends. The CDR3 spans 15 residues. Germline assignment: CDR1 SGHRS and CDR2 YFSETQ. CDR3 loop: CASSLAPGTPYEQYF. CDR3 coding DNA: TGCGCCAGCAGCTTGGCCCCCGGGACACCCTACGAGCAGTACTTC.

The chain employs TRBV7-6 and TRBJ1-1, with a weak D call TRBD1 (5 bases). The CDR3 is 14 amino acids. V was clipped by 3 bases and J by 5 bases, with 13 bases between them. Germline V gives CDR1 SGHVS, CDR2 FNYEAQ. This CDR3 is CASSFGGGTTEAFF. The CDR3 nucleotides read TGTGCCAGCAGCTTCGGCGGGGGTACGACTGAAGCTTTCTTT.

V gene TRBV6-2 or TRBV6-3 combines with J gene TRBJ2-4, with 8 positions matching TRBD1. The germline V gene encodes CDR1 MNHEY and CDR2 SVGEGT. The V segment lost 5 bases and the J segment 1 base; nucleotides outside the gene matches: 4. The length of the CDR3 is 15 residues. The CDR3 coding sequence is TGTGCCAGCAGTAAGACAGGGGATGCCAAAAACATTCAGTACTTC. Translating it yields CASSKTGDAKNIQYF.

The rearrangement uses TRBV5-1 and TRBJ1-1; 8 bases line up with TRBD1. V was pared by 4 bases and J by 0 bases, with 2 bases of the junction left unmatched. The CDR3 consists of 14 residues. The germline V gene encodes CDR1 SGHRS and CDR2 YFSETQ. CDR3 region: CASSPDRVNTEAFF. The CDR3 DNA follows: TGCGCCAGCAGCCCGGACAGGGTGAACACTGAAGCTTTCTTT.

V usage is TRBV6-5 and J usage is TRBJ2-6; TRBD2 might be the D (5 bases). Trimming removed 11 bases at V and 0 bases at J, with 8 bases between. This CDR3 comprises 13 residues. CDR1 and CDR2 (germline): MNHEY, SVGAGI. The DNA for the CDR3 is TGTGCCGGCGCGGGCTCTGGGGCCAACGTCCTGACTTTC. Residues: CAGAGSGANVLTF.

This chain uses TRBV7-9 with TRBJ2-7; the match to TRBD1 covers 9 bases. The CDR3 consists of 14 residues. Germline V CDR1 and CDR2: SEHNR, FQNEAQ (reference sequence). V gave up 5 bases and J gave up 3 bases; unmatched junction bases: 5. The CDR3 here is CASSPGQGGYEQYF. The CDR3 DNA sequence: TGTGCCAGCAGCCCGGGACAGGGAGGCTACGAGCAGTACTTC.

The chain combines TRBV5-6 with TRBJ2-7; perhaps TRBD1 as D (6 bases). The CDR3 spans 14 residues. V shed 0 bases and J shed 3 bases, with 10 bases lying between them. CDR1 is SGHDT, CDR2 YYEEEE, per germline. The CDR3 loop is CASSLGLQGYEQYF. CDR3 DNA sequence: TGTGCCAGCAGCTTGGGGCTACAGGGCTACGAGCAGTACTTC.

The V gene is TRBV5-1, the J gene TRBJ2-3, with D perhaps TRBD2 (5 bases). This CDR3 is built from 16 residues. V was cut by 0 bases and J by 2 bases, with 13 bases left in between. Germline lookup yields CDR1 SGHRS and CDR2 YFSETQ. CDR3 in amino acids: CASSLGAGLATDTQYF. The CDR3 nucleotides are TGCGCCAGCAGCTTGGGTGCGGGTCTCGCCACAGATACGCAGTATTTT.

This clone was observed a single time. The chain combines TRBV6-4 with TRBJ2-7; 8 bases match TRBD2. V was pared by 6 bases and J by 6 bases, with 7 bases of the junction left unmatched. This CDR3 has 13 amino acids. Per the germline V gene, CDR1 is MRHNA and CDR2 is SNTAGT. This chain's CDR3 is CASRMGLVCEQYF. The CDR3 nucleotides are TGTGCCAGCAGAATGGGACTAGTCTGCGAGCAGTACTTC.

The chain links TRBV4-1 to TRBJ1-5; the D is unclear. Germline loops: CDR1 MGHRA, CDR2 YSYEKL. Trimming stripped 3 bases from V and 4 bases from J, with 10 bases between. This CDR3 is built from 14 residues. The CDR3 sequence: CASSQSLLNQPQHF. CDR3 DNA sequence: TGCGCCAGCAGCCAGAGCCTTCTGAATCAGCCCCAGCATTTT.

The J gene is TRBJ1-5, the V gene TRBV19, with D perhaps matching TRBD1 (5 bases). The germline CDR1 and CDR2 sequences are LNHDA and SQIVND (reference sequence). V dropped 5 bases and J dropped 4 bases, with 21 bases sitting between them. The CDR3 runs 17 residues. This CDR3 is CASSAPGFRRTNQPQHF. The DNA for the CDR3 is TGTGCCAGTAGTGCACCAGGGTTCCGGAGAACTAATCAGCCCCAGCATTTT.

The genes are TRBV4-1 and TRBJ1-1; no clear D. This CDR3 contains 16 residues. The germline CDR1 and CDR2 sequences are MGHRA and YSYEKL. Trimming pared 0 bases from V and 2 bases from J, leaving 13 bases between. CDR3 DNA: TGCGCCAGCAGCCAAGACCGGAGCAGCGATAACACTGAAGCTTTCTTT. Its translation: CASSQDRSSDNTEAFF.

The chain combines TRBV13 with TRBJ1-4; the match to TRBD1 covers 9 bases. After removal of 5 bases from V and 8 bases from J, the junction contained 9 bases not matched to a gene. The CDR3 loop spans 15 amino acids. Per germline, CDR1 PRHDT and CDR2 FYEKMQ (reference sequence). Here the CDR3 DNA reads TGTGCCAGCAGCAATTACCCGGGACAGGGCGAAAAACTGTTTTTT. Translated, it gives CASSNYPGQGEKLFF.

J is TRBJ2-5 and V is TRBV7-2, with TRBD2 matching 15 bases. The CDR3 is made up of 16 amino acids. V shed 5 bases and J 5 bases; nucleotides not matched to a gene: 6. Germline V gives CDR1 SGHTA, CDR2 FQGNSA. CDR3 coding DNA: TGTGCCAGCAGCCAAGGACTAGCGGGGGGGCAGGAGACCCAGTACTTC. This sequence encodes CASSQGLAGGQETQYF.

The gene calls are TRBV7-9 and TRBJ1-2; 8 bases match TRBD1. V shed 5 bases, J shed 5 bases, and the junction held 10 bases outside the gene matches. Germline V CDR1 and CDR2: SEHNR, FQNEAQ (reference sequence). The CDR3 contains 15 residues. CDR3 sequence (DNA): TGTGCCAGCAGCCCGTATCAGGGGGCTTCTTATGGCTACACCTTC. The encoded protein is CASSPYQGASYGYTF.